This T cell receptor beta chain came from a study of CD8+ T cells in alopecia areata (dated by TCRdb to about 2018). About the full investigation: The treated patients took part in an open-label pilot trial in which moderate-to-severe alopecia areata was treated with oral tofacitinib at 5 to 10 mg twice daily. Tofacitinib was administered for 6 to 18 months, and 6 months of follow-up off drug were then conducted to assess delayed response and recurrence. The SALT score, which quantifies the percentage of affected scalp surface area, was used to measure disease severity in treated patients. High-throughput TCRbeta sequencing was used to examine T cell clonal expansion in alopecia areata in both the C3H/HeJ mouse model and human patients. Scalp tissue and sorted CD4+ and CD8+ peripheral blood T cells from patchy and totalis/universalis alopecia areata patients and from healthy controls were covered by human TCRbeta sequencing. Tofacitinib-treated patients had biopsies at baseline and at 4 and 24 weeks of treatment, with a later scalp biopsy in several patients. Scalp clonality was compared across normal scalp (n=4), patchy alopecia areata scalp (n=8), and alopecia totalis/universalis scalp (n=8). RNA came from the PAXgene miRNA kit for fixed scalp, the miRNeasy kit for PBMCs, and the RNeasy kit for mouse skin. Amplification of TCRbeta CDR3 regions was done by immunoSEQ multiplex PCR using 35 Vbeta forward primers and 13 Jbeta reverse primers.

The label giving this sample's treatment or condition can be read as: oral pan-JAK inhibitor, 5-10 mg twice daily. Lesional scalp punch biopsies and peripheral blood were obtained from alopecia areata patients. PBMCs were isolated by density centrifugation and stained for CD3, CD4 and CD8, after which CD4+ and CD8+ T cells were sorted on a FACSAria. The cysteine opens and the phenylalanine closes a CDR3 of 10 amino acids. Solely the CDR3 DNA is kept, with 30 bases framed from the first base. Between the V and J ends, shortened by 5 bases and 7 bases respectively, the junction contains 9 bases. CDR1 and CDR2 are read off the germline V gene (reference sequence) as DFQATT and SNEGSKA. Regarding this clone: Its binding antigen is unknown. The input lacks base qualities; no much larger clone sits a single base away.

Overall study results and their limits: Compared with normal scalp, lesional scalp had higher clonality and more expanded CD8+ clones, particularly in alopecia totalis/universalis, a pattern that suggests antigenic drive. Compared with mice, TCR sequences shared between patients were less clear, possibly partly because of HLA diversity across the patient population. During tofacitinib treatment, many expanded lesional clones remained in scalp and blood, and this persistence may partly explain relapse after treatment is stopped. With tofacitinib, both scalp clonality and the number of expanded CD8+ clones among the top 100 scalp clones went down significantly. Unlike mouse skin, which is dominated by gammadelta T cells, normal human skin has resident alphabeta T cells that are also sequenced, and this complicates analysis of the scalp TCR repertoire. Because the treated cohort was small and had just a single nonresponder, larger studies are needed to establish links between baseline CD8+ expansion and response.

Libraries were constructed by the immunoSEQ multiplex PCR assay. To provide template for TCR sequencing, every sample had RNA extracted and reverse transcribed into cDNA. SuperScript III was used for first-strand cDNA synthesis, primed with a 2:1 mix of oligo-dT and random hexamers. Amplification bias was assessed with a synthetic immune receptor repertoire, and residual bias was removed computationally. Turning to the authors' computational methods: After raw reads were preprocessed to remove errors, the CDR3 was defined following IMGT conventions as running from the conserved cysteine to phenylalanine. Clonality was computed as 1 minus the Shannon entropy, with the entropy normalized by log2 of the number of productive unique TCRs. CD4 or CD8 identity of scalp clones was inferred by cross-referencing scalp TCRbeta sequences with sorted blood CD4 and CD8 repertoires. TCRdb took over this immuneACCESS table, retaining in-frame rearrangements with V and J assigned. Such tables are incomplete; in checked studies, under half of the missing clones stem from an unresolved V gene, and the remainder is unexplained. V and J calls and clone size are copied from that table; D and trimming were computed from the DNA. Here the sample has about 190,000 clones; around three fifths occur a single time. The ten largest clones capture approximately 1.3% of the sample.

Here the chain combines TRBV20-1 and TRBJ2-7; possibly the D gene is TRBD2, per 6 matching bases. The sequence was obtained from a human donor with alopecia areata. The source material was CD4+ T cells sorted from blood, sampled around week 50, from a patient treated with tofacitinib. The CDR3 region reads CSALRGEQYF. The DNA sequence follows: TGCAGTGCTCTCCGGGGGGAGCAGTACTTC.